This T cell receptor beta chain was identified in a study of cytomegalovirus exposure and HLA in healthy donors. Study-wide points: 150 to 200 TCR beta chains were listed as cytomegalovirus-associated. When a later analysis compared HLA-associated TCR beta chains with equally common others, the HLA-associated chains turned out to be more clonally expanded and to have lower generation probabilities.

Regarding this clone: Its antigen is as yet unknown.

The primer mix had 60 Vbeta and 13 Jbeta primers. The data were produced by immunoSEQ multiplex PCR, yet TCRdb's version contains in-frame clones alone and is incomplete. The sample carries some 220,000 clones, roughly 78% recorded once. The CDR3 is 15 residues long. V trimming: 8 bases; J trimming: 7 bases; junction bases outside the gene matches: 12. Germline CDR1 MNHEY, CDR2 SVGAGI. The sequence was obtained from a boy aged 5-17 years in good health and CMV-seronegative. The specimen was PBMCs. The V and J genes are TRBV6-5 and TRBJ2-2; 8 nucleotides line up with TRBD2. The CDR3, as DNA: TGTGCCAGCCTGAAGGGACTAGGAAGAGGCGGGGAGCTGTTTTTT. It encodes CASLKGLGRGGELFF.